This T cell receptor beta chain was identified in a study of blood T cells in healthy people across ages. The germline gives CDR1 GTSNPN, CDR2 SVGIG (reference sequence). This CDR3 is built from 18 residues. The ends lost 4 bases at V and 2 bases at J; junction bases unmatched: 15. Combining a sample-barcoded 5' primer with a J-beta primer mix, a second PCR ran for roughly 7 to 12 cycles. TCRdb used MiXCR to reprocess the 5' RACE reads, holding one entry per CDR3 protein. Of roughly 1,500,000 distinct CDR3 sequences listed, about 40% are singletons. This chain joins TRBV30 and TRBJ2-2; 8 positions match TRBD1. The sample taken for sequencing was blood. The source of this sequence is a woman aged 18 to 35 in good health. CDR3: CAWMDNPSRGLNTGELFF. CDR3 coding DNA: TGTGCCTGGATGGACAATCCAAGCAGGGGGCTAAACACCGGGGAGCTGTTTTTT.